Listed here are 25 T cell receptor beta chains from one sample, sequenced in a study of control samples from healthy donors and cancer patients. Clones were sequenced by immunoSEQ multiplex PCR, and TCRdb holds only the in-frame ones, with some missing. The sample comprises 65,000 to 75,000 clones, about 88% of which are singletons, and 4% rests with the top ten. The sequenced sample was blood. These receptors came from a woman aged 50 to 65 in good health.

The V call is TRBV29-1, the J call TRBJ1-5; D is perhaps TRBD1 (5 bases). Germline V lookup: CDR1 SQVTM, CDR2 ANQGSEA. Trimming cost V 6 bases and J 6 bases, with 18 bases left between them. The CDR3 spans 14 residues. The DNA for the CDR3 is TGCAGCGTCTTGGACAAGTTAGGCGGTCAGCCCCAGCATTTT. It codes for CSVLDKLGGQPQHF. The complete variable domain, with remaining parts taken from reference TRBV29-1 and TRBJ1-5, reads SAVISQKPSRDICQRGTSLTIQCQVDSQVTMMFWYRQQPGQSLTLIATANQGSEATYESGFVIDKFPISRPNLTFSTLTVSNMSPEDSSIYLCSVLDKLGGQPQHFGDGTRLSIL.

The chain uses TRBV28 and TRBJ2-7, with no clear D. The CDR3 has 12 residues. V lost 3 bases and J lost 3, with 6 bases in between. Germline CDR1 MDHEN, CDR2 SYDVKM. CDR3 region: CASSFQFYEQYF. In DNA form, the CDR3 reads TGTGCCAGCAGTTTCCAGTTCTACGAGCAGTACTTC.

V is TRBV28 and J is TRBJ1-4, with TRBD1 matching over 7 bases. Germline V gene sequence: CDR1 MDHEN, CDR2 SYDVKM. J lost 6 bases, V lost 4 bases, and 11 bases had no gene match. This CDR3 comprises 16 residues. CDR3 residues: CASSSQTGSLDEKLFF. In nucleotides, the CDR3 is TGTGCCAGCAGTTCCCAGACAGGGAGCCTGGATGAAAAACTGTTTTTT.

The rearrangement joins TRBV12-3 or TRBV12-4 to TRBJ2-7, with D tentatively TRBD1 or TRBD2 (5 bases each). Between the trimmed V and J ends, which lost 6 bases and 9 bases, there was a span of 18 bases. The CDR3 contains 13 residues. The CDR3 DNA reads as TGTGCCAGCAGCCCCGGGACCGTATCAGGGCAGTACTTC. Translation gives CASSPGTVSGQYF.

In this sample, this clone turned up once. J is TRBJ1-3 and V is TRBV19; a weak D match, TRBD1 (6 bases). This CDR3 spans 14 amino acids. Per the germline V gene, CDR1 is LNHDA and CDR2 is SQIVND (reference sequence). V was pared by 5 bases and J by 4 bases, with 12 bases between. This CDR3 is CASSPTGQGNTIYF. CDR3 DNA: TGTGCCAGTAGTCCTACAGGGCAAGGAAACACCATATATTTT.

This clone was observed a few times. The chain has TRBV5-4 and TRBJ2-2, with D hard to call. Trimming removed 3 bases from V and 3 bases from J, with 3 bases in between. The CDR3 contains 12 residues. CDR1 SGHNT and CDR2 YYREEE come from the germline V gene (reference sequence). The CDR3 DNA follows: TGTGCCAGCAGCTATTACACCGGGGAGCTGTTTTTT. Translated, it gives CASSYYTGELFF.

V usage is TRBV6-4 and J usage is TRBJ1-5, with a weak D call TRBD1 (5 bases). The germline gives CDR1 MRHNA, CDR2 SNTAGT. V lost 2 bases and J 5 bases, leaving 13 bases between the germline ends. CDR3 size: 15 residues. As DNA, the CDR3 is TGTGCCAGCAGTGACCGCAGGGTAGGTGATCAGCCCCAGCATTTT. It specifies CASSDRRVGDQPQHF.

This chain links TRBV6-1 with TRBJ1-2; a possible D gene is TRBD1 (6 bases). Trimming took off 2 bases at V and 3 bases at J, with 10 bases between the two ends. The V gene's germline CDR1 is MNHNS and CDR2 SASEGT. This CDR3 contains 14 residues. The CDR3 DNA reads TGTGCCAGCAGTGAACAGGGGAAGGACTATGGCTACACCTTC. It yields the protein CASSEQGKDYGYTF.

This rearrangement joins TRBV5-1 to TRBJ2-1, with D perhaps TRBD2 (5 bases). The CDR3 runs to 15 residues. Per germline, CDR1 SGHRS and CDR2 YFSETQ. Trimming took off 0 bases at V and 5 bases at J, with 12 bases between the two ends. This CDR3 reads CASSLASSRNNEQFF. CDR3 sequence (DNA): TGCGCCAGCAGCTTGGCGTCTAGCAGAAACAATGAGCAGTTCTTC.

The chain uses TRBV19 and TRBJ1-5, with 7 bases identical to TRBD1. The germline V gene has CDR1 LNHDA and CDR2 SQIVND (reference sequence). The CDR3 extends over 13 amino acids. With 6 bases clipped from V and 6 bases from J, the junction kept 5 bases outside the gene matches. The CDR3 protein is CASSDRVSQPQHF. In DNA, the CDR3 is TGTGCCAGTAGCGACAGGGTAAGTCAGCCCCAGCATTTT.

The CDR3 here is CASSLMSGQSYEQYF. The CDR3 DNA follows: TGTGCCAGCAGCTTAATGAGTGGGCAGTCGTACGAGCAGTACTTC. The chain uses TRBV7-3 and TRBJ2-7, with D unresolved. Per the germline V gene, CDR1 is SGHTA and CDR2 is FQGTGA. Deletions cut 1 base from V and 4 bases from J, with 14 bases between. CDR3 length: 15 residues.

The J gene is TRBJ2-6, the V gene TRBV2, with D perhaps TRBD1 (5 bases). V was pared by 7 bases and J by 3 bases, with 13 bases between. Germline V gene sequence: CDR1 SNHLY, CDR2 FYNNEI. The CDR3 runs 15 residues. CDR3 loop: CASKGMSGGANVLTF. As DNA, the CDR3 is TGTGCCAGCAAGGGGATGTCAGGTGGGGCCAACGTCCTGACTTTC.

This clone has a handful of counts. J is TRBJ1-1 and V is TRBV15; D remains ambiguous. Between the trimmed V and J ends, which lost 2 bases and 0 bases, there was a span of 4 bases. CDR1 is LNHNV and CDR2 is YYDKDF in the germline V gene (reference sequence). This CDR3 contains 13 residues. CDR3 loop: CATSRSLNTEAFF. CDR3 coding DNA: TGTGCCACCAGCAGAAGCCTGAACACTGAAGCTTTCTTT.

The gene calls are TRBV28 and TRBJ2-7; 8 bases are shared with TRBD2. V was pared by 4 bases and J by 0 bases, with 8 bases of the junction left unmatched. Germline values: CDR1 MDHEN, CDR2 SYDVKM. This CDR3 has 16 residues. The CDR3: CASSSPTSAISYEQYF. DNA for the CDR3: TGTGCCAGCAGTTCTCCGACTAGCGCAATCTCCTACGAGCAGTACTTC.

This clone has only one observation. This rearrangement joins TRBV29-1 to TRBJ1-4; TRBD1 matches 7 bases. V lost 0 bases to trimming and J lost 4 bases; unmatched junction nucleotides: 8. The CDR3 extends over 16 amino acids. Germline V gene data show CDR1 as SQVTM and CDR2 as ANQGSEA. CDR3 amino acids: CSVEDQNRGGNEKLFF. The CDR3 DNA reads as TGCAGCGTTGAAGACCAAAACAGGGGTGGTAATGAAAAACTGTTTTTT.

This chain links TRBV30 with TRBJ1-3; D is undetermined. CDR3 length: 13 amino acids. The V end lost 4 bases, the J end lost 2 bases, and 9 bases lay between the germline ends. Germline CDR1 is GTSNPN and CDR2 is SVGIG (reference sequence). CDR3 in DNA: TGTGCCTGGACTGCGGTGGCTGGAAACACCATATATTTT. Encoded protein: CAWTAVAGNTIYF.

The chain uses TRBV27 and TRBJ1-4; D not certain. CDR3 length: 12 residues. Trimming took 7 bases from V and 8 from J, leaving 11 bases between them. Germline V lookup: CDR1 MNHEY, CDR2 SMNVEV (reference sequence). CDR3 in amino acids: CASTPLGEKLFF. In DNA form, the CDR3 reads TGTGCCAGCACCCCGTTGGGGGAAAAACTGTTTTTT.

J is TRBJ2-3 and V is TRBV6-5; no firm D call. V was pared by 6 bases and J by 6 bases, with 13 bases between. The CDR3 contains 13 residues. Germline CDR1 is MNHEY and CDR2 is SVGAGI. CDR3 sequence (DNA): TGTGCCAGCAGGGGCAGTATGAGCGATACGCAGTATTTT. It specifies CASRGSMSDTQYF.

The chain is built from TRBV19 and TRBJ2-1; either TRBD1 or TRBD2 may supply D (5 bases each). V was cut by 7 bases and J by 5 bases, with 15 bases left in between. The germline V gene has CDR1 LNHDA and CDR2 SQIVND (reference sequence). CDR3 length: 14 amino acids. The CDR3 sequence: CASNPYGADNEQFF. The CDR3 DNA sequence: TGTGCCAGTAATCCCTACGGGGCCGACAATGAGCAGTTCTTC. Using reference TRBV19 and TRBJ2-1 for the parts outside the CDR3, the full variable domain is DGGITQSPKYLFRKEGQNVTLSCEQNLNHDAMYWYRQDPGQGLRLIYYSQIVNDFQKGDIAEGYSVSREKKESFPLTVTSAQKNPTAFYLCASNPYGADNEQFFGPGTRLTVL.

This chain joins TRBV11-2 and TRBJ2-5, with 8 positions matching TRBD1. Germline CDR1 SGHAT, CDR2 FQNNGV. The CDR3 sequence is 14 residues long. V shed 5 bases and J 2 bases; nucleotides not matched to a gene: 4. In nucleotides, the CDR3 is TGTGCCAGCAGCCACAGGGGGGAGCAAGAGACCCAGTACTTC. It translates to CASSHRGEQETQYF.

V and J are TRBV4-1 and TRBJ1-1; tentative D call: TRBD1 (6 bases). CDR3 length equals 16 residues. Trimming took 0 bases from V and 9 from J, leaving 20 bases between them. Germline loops: CDR1 MGHRA, CDR2 YSYEKL. The CDR3 sequence: CASSQDRTQGLEKAFF. DNA for the CDR3: TGCGCCAGCAGCCAAGACCGTACACAGGGTTTGGAGAAAGCTTTCTTT.

The chain joins TRBV4-1 to TRBJ1-1; 8 bases align to TRBD1. Trimming cost V 4 bases and J 2 bases; bases outside gene matches: 6. CDR3 length: 15 residues. Germline CDR1 reads MGHRA; CDR2 reads YSYEKL. CDR3 loop: CASSPRGQINTEAFF. Written as DNA, the CDR3 is TGCGCCAGCAGCCCCAGGGGGCAAATTAACACTGAAGCTTTCTTT.

CDR3 bases: TGCGCCAGCAGCTTAGGGTCGACAGGGGGTCACGAGCAGTACTTC. Translation gives CASSLGSTGGHEQYF. J is TRBJ2-7 and V is TRBV5-1; 9 nucleotides agree with TRBD1. This CDR3 is 15 amino acids long. V lost 2 bases and J lost 5; bases outside the gene matches: 8. Germline V CDR1 and CDR2: SGHRS, YFSETQ.

This clone came up a few times. V gene TRBV14 combines with J gene TRBJ2-5; D gene unclear. The CDR3 sequence is 14 residues long. Germline assignment: CDR1 SGHDN and CDR2 FVKESK. Trimming removed 3 bases at V and 7 bases at J, with 15 bases between. The CDR3 DNA reads as TGTGCCAGCAGCCACCAGACGGATATGGGGACCCAGTACTTC. Amino acids: CASSHQTDMGTQYF.

The chain uses TRBV15 and TRBJ1-4, with D unclear. The CDR3 covers 13 residues. Germline CDR1 reads LNHNV; CDR2 reads YYDKDF (reference sequence). V lost 9 bases and J 8 bases, leaving 16 bases between the germline ends. The CDR3 DNA sequence: TGTGCCACAGGCAGGAGGGCCGGCGAAAAACTGTTTTTT. Encoded protein: CATGRRAGEKLFF.